The 10 T cell receptor beta chains in this list originate from one sample, sequenced in a study of cytomegalovirus exposure and HLA in healthy donors. Only in-frame clones appear in the TCRdb table, and some are missing; sequencing was by immunoSEQ multiplex PCR. The sample lists some 270,000 clones, 80% to 90% occurring once. Sequenced material: PBMCs. The receptors derive from a young woman in good health and CMV-seronegative.

V and J are TRBV30 and TRBJ1-4; 9 nucleotides line up with TRBD1. The ends lost 7 bases at V and 4 bases at J; junction bases unmatched: 1. This CDR3 has 12 amino acids. The germline V gene encodes CDR1 GTSNPN and CDR2 SVGIG (reference sequence). The CDR3 protein is CASGQGNEKLFF. CDR3 coding DNA: TGTGCCTCGGGACAGGGTAATGAAAAACTGTTTTTT.

The CDR3 protein is CSVELGRRRGYTF. The CDR3 bases are TGCAGCGTTGAGTTGGGCAGGCGACGCGGCTACACCTTC. The chain is built from TRBV29-1 and TRBJ1-2; D uncertain. The V and J ends lost 3 bases and 8 bases respectively, with 16 bases between them. The germline gives CDR1 SQVTM, CDR2 ANQGSEA. The CDR3 sequence is 13 residues long.

This clone was found a few times. V usage is TRBV19 and J usage is TRBJ2-7, with TRBD2 matching over 7 bases. The J segment lost 3 bases and the V segment lost 3 bases, leaving 8 bases of the junction unmatched. Germline V CDR1 and CDR2: LNHDA, SQIVND (reference sequence). The CDR3 is made up of 15 amino acids. The CDR3 protein is CASSILAGVGYEQYF. The CDR3, as DNA: TGTGCCAGTAGTATTCTGGCGGGAGTCGGCTACGAGCAGTACTTC.

This rearrangement joins TRBV30 to TRBJ2-1; TRBD2 might be the D (6 bases). CDR1 is GTSNPN, CDR2 SVGIG, per germline (reference sequence). CDR3 length: 15 residues. Trimming left V 0 bases short and J 1 base short, with 10 bases between. CDR3 loop: CAWSVLDYSYNEQFF. In nucleotides, the CDR3 is TGTGCCTGGAGTGTACTGGACTATTCCTACAATGAGCAGTTCTTC. Full variable domain (rest looked up from reference TRBV30 and TRBJ2-1): SQTIHQWPATLVQPVGSPLSLECTVEGTSNPNLYWYRQAAGRGLQLLFYSVGIGQISSEVPQNLSASRPQDRQFILSSKKLLLSDSGFYLCAWSVLDYSYNEQFFGPGTRLTVL.

The rearrangement uses TRBV19 and TRBJ1-2; D possibly corresponds to TRBD1 (6 bases). Germline CDR1 LNHDA, CDR2 SQIVND (reference sequence). The V gene lost 5 bases and the J gene lost 2 bases, with 15 bases spanning the gap. This CDR3 is built from 15 residues. DNA for the CDR3: TGTGCCAGTAGTTTTACTCAGACAGGCAACTATGGCTACACCTTC. Its protein product is CASSFTQTGNYGYTF.

The chain uses TRBV11-2 and TRBJ2-1, with TRBD1 as a possible D gene (6 bases). V lost 3 bases and J lost 6, with 18 bases in between. The CDR3 extends over 16 amino acids. Per germline, CDR1 SGHAT and CDR2 FQNNGV. CDR3 sequence: CASSFPGAGVFNEQFF. The DNA for the CDR3 is TGTGCCAGCAGCTTCCCAGGGGCAGGGGTGTTCAATGAGCAGTTCTTC.

The CDR3 sequence: CATSRDRTGQGYTF. CDR3 nucleotides: TGTGCCACCAGCAGAGATCGGACAGGCCAAGGCTACACCTTC. The rearrangement uses TRBV15 and TRBJ1-2; 7 nucleotides match TRBD1. The CDR3 contains 14 residues. The germline CDR1 and CDR2 sequences are LNHNV and YYDKDF (reference sequence). J was trimmed by 8 bases and V by 0 bases; bases with no gene match: 6.

The genes are TRBV30 and TRBJ1-2; tentatively, D is TRBD1 (6 bases). The CDR3 is 14 amino acids. Trimming removed 3 bases from V and 5 bases from J, with 16 bases in between. The germline CDR1 and CDR2 sequences are GTSNPN and SVGIG (reference sequence). The CDR3 DNA reads TGTGCCTGGAGGCCACAGGGAAGGAAATATGGCTACACCTTC. This translates into CAWRPQGRKYGYTF.

The V and J genes are TRBV5-8 and TRBJ1-5; D unresolved. Germline lookup yields CDR1 SGHTS and CDR2 YDEGEE. The CDR3 has 11 amino acids. V was shortened by 1 base and J by 7 bases, with 3 bases between the two germline ends. CDR3: CASSLSQPQHF. CDR3 DNA sequence: TGTGCCAGCAGCTTGTCGCAGCCCCAGCATTTT.

J is TRBJ2-5 and V is TRBV29-1; tentative D call: TRBD1 (6 bases). The CDR3 totals 13 residues. V shed 6 bases and J shed 2 bases, with 13 bases lying between them. Germline CDR1 SQVTM, CDR2 ANQGSEA. The CDR3 nucleotides read TGCAGCGTCGGATCAGGGGTTCAAGAGACCCAGTACTTC. Residues: CSVGSGVQETQYF.